Following are 22 T cell receptor beta chains from one sample sequenced in a study of OX40 agonist ivuxolimab in advanced cancers. Produced via immunoSEQ multiplex PCR; TCRdb's table is partial and in-frame only. The sample shows approximately 89,000 clones, around 87% of them seen only once. The input for sequencing was CD4+ or CD8+ T cells sorted from blood, taken in a trial of the OX40 agonist ivuxolimab. These receptor sequences come from an adult with an advanced solid tumor such as melanoma, head and neck, liver or kidney cancer.

This chain connects TRBV4-2 to TRBJ2-5, with TRBD2 identical over 10 bases. After removal of 5 bases from V and 0 bases from J, the junction contained 3 bases not matched to a gene. The germline V gene encodes CDR1 LGHNA and CDR2 YNFKEQ. The CDR3 runs 15 residues. CDR3 nucleotide sequence: TGTGCCAGCAGCGCAGCGGGGGGGAACCAAGAGACCCAGTACTTC. Protein sequence: CASSAAGGNQETQYF.

The chain combines TRBV11-2 with TRBJ1-6; no clear D. Trimming cost V 1 base and J 7 bases, with 5 bases left between them. The CDR3 runs 13 residues. The germline V gene has CDR1 SGHAT and CDR2 FQNNGV. In DNA, the CDR3 is TGTGCCAGCAGCTTAGCAAGGAATTCACCCCTCCACTTT. Amino acids: CASSLARNSPLHF.

This CDR3 reads CASSLGGWSQETQYF. The CDR3 coding sequence is TGTGCCAGCAGCTTAGGGGGGTGGTCCCAAGAGACCCAGTACTTC. The chain carries TRBV7-9 and TRBJ2-5; D may match TRBD1 or TRBD2 (5 bases each). Germline CDR1 reads SEHNR; CDR2 reads FQNEAQ (reference sequence). Trimming stripped 1 base from V and 1 base from J, with 10 bases between. This CDR3 contains 15 residues.

The genes are TRBV19 and TRBJ2-7; D uncertain. V was trimmed by 3 bases and J by 1 base, leaving 10 bases between them. CDR1 LNHDA and CDR2 SQIVND come from the germline V gene (reference sequence). CDR3 length equals 14 residues. The CDR3 bases are TGTGCCAGTAGTATCCATGACAAGTCCTACGAGCAGTACTTC. It translates to CASSIHDKSYEQYF.

This clone has just one count. The junction differs from germline at one of its ends, possibly a read error. This rearrangement joins TRBV5-8 to TRBJ1-3, with no clear D. This CDR3 spans 13 amino acids. Germline CDR1 reads SGHTS; CDR2 reads YDEGEE. CDR3 bases: TGTGCCAGCAGCCCTGACGATGGAGACACCATATATTTT. This encodes CASSPDDGDTIYF. Full variable domain (rest looked up from reference TRBV5-8 and TRBJ1-3): EAGVTQSPTHLIKTRGQQATLRCSPISGHTSVYWYQQALGLGLQFLLWYDEGEERNRGNFPPRFSGRQFPNYSSELNVNALELEDSALYLCASSPDDGDTIYFGEGSWLTVV.

This rearrangement joins TRBV7-8 to TRBJ2-7; D unclear. The germline V gene encodes CDR1 SGHVS and CDR2 FQNEAQ. V dropped 4 bases and J dropped 4 bases, with 17 bases sitting between them. The CDR3 sequence is 15 residues long. The CDR3 loop is CASSSHLRQKYEQYF. As DNA, the CDR3 is TGTGCCAGCAGCTCACACTTGAGGCAGAAATACGAGCAGTACTTC.

The chain couples TRBV5-1 to TRBJ2-7; maybe TRBD2 (6 bases). The CDR3 is made up of 15 amino acids. V was pared by 2 bases and J by 3 bases, with 15 bases between. Germline assignment: CDR1 SGHRS and CDR2 YFSETQ. The CDR3 DNA follows: TGCGCCAGCAGCTTAGGAGGGACGGTTAGCTACGAGCAGTACTTC. Protein: CASSLGGTVSYEQYF.

The chain is built from TRBV5-6 and TRBJ1-5; 7 bases are shared with TRBD1. CDR3 length: 14 amino acids. Trimming took 0 bases from V and 4 from J; bases not matched to a gene: 1. Germline V gives CDR1 SGHDT, CDR2 YYEEEE. CDR3: CASSLDRGNQPQHF. CDR3 DNA sequence: TGTGCCAGCAGCTTGGACAGGGGAAATCAGCCCCAGCATTTT.

V usage is TRBV19 and J usage is TRBJ1-1; 11 nucleotides line up with TRBD1. Germline lookup yields CDR1 LNHDA and CDR2 SQIVND (reference sequence). V trimming: 5 bases; J trimming: 4 bases; junction bases outside the gene matches: 6. This CDR3 comprises 15 residues. As DNA, the CDR3 is TGTGCCAGTAGTCCGGGACAGGGGGTATTCACTGAAGCTTTCTTT. Its translation: CASSPGQGVFTEAFF.

This sequence joins TRBV11-3 and TRBJ2-1, with D maybe TRBD1 (6 bases). From germline, CDR1 is SGHNT and CDR2 YENEEA. The CDR3 is made up of 15 amino acids. The V end was cut by 0 bases, the J end by 8 bases, with 14 bases between. In DNA, the CDR3 is TGTGCCAGCAGCTTAGAGGGACACCTGAAGGATGAGCAGTTCTTC. As protein: CASSLEGHLKDEQFF.

V and J are TRBV5-7 and TRBJ1-5; unclear D gene. TRBV5-7 is placed among ORFs of uncertain function. This CDR3 has 14 amino acids. The V end lost 2 bases, the J end lost 4 bases, and 10 bases lay between the germline ends. The CDR3 DNA sequence: TGTGCCAGCAGCTTTCTTTCCCGAAATCAGCCCCAGCATTTT. Translated: CASSFLSRNQPQHF.

The chain links TRBV27 to TRBJ1-2; TRBD1 agrees at 7 bases. Germline V lookup: CDR1 MNHEY, CDR2 SMNVEV (reference sequence). After removal of 5 bases from V and 4 bases from J, the junction contained 10 bases not matched to a gene. The CDR3 runs 15 residues. The CDR3: CASSPLTGKSYGYTF. The CDR3, as DNA: TGTGCCAGCAGTCCGCTGACAGGGAAGTCCTATGGCTACACCTTC.

This clone appeared a single time. The J gene is TRBJ2-3, the V gene TRBV4-2, with 9 positions matching TRBD2. The CDR3 loop spans 16 amino acids. V trimming: 0 bases; J trimming: 5 bases; junction bases outside the gene matches: 6. Germline V gives CDR1 LGHNA, CDR2 YNFKEQ. As DNA, the CDR3 is TGTGCCAGCAGCCAAGATCGGCGGGGGGGCGGAGATACGCAGTATTTT. This codes for CASSQDRRGGGDTQYF.

CDR3 nucleotides: TGCGCCAGCAGCCACCAGGGTTCTGGGGCCAACGTCCTGACTTTC. This translates into CASSHQGSGANVLTF. The chain uses TRBV5-1 and TRBJ2-6, with D possibly TRBD1 on 5 matching bases. Trimming stripped 4 bases from V and 1 base from J, with 9 bases between. Germline assignment: CDR1 SGHRS and CDR2 YFSETQ. The CDR3 sequence is 15 residues long.

This rearrangement joins TRBV27 to TRBJ1-2; D is unresolved. The CDR3 covers 14 residues. Trimming cost V 6 bases and J 6 bases, with 17 bases left between them. Germline CDR1 MNHEY, CDR2 SMNVEV (reference sequence). The CDR3 region has the DNA TGTGCCAGCAGATCTCGCGACCCGGACCATGGCTACACCTTC. Protein product: CASRSRDPDHGYTF.

V usage is TRBV5-1 and J usage is TRBJ2-7; 11 nucleotides align to TRBD1. J lost 3 bases, V lost 4 bases, and 9 bases had no gene match. CDR1 and CDR2 (germline): SGHRS, YFSETQ. This CDR3 spans 16 amino acids. This CDR3 reads CASSLLMGQGDYEQYF. Written as DNA, the CDR3 is TGCGCCAGCAGCCTGCTAATGGGACAGGGGGACTACGAGCAGTACTTC. Variable domain in full (rest from reference TRBV5-1 and TRBJ2-7): KAGVTQTPRYLIKTRGQQVTLSCSPISGHRSVSWYQQTPGQGLQFLFEYFSETQRNKGNFPGRFSGRQFSNSRSEMNVSTLELGDSALYLCASSLLMGQGDYEQYFGPGTRLTVT.

The chain carries TRBV5-4 and TRBJ2-7; D is ambiguous. This CDR3 comprises 14 residues. CDR1 is SGHNT, CDR2 YYREEE, per germline (reference sequence). Deletions cut 0 bases from V and 5 bases from J, with 12 bases between. The CDR3 spells CASSLAGTLNEQYF. The CDR3 DNA follows: TGTGCCAGCAGCTTGGCCGGAACATTAAACGAGCAGTACTTC.

The chain has TRBV5-4 and TRBJ2-5; D may match TRBD1 or TRBD2 (6 bases each). The V gene lost 4 bases and the J gene lost 7 bases, with 17 bases spanning the gap. This CDR3 is built from 14 residues. CDR1 and CDR2 from the germline V gene are SGHNT and YYREEE (reference sequence). CDR3 sequence: CASSATGTEGTQYF. The CDR3 DNA is TGTGCCAGCAGCGCTACAGGGACTGAGGGGACCCAGTACTTC. Filled out from reference TRBV5-4 and TRBJ2-5, the complete variable domain reads ETGVTQSPTHLIKTRGQQVTLRCSSQSGHNTVSWYQQALGQGPQFIFQYYREEENGRGNFPPRFSGLQFPNYSSELNVNALELDDSALYLCASSATGTEGTQYFGPGTRLLVL.

This chain joins TRBV12-5 and TRBJ2-7; 9 positions match TRBD1. The CDR3 covers 14 residues. V dropped 5 bases and J dropped 2; count of bases not matched to a gene: 4. Germline V CDR1 and CDR2: LGHNT, FRNRAP. DNA for the CDR3: TGTGCTAGTGGTGGGACAGGGTGGACCTACGAGCAGTACTTC. Encoded protein: CASGGTGWTYEQYF.

The V call is TRBV12-5, the J call TRBJ2-3; D gene unclear. Trimming cost V 7 bases and J 6 bases, with 17 bases left between them. Germline loops: CDR1 LGHNT, CDR2 FRNRAP. There are 14 residues in the CDR3. DNA for the CDR3: TGTGCTAGTGCCCCGGAGCTTCCTGCGGATACGCAGTATTTT. Protein sequence: CASAPELPADTQYF.

The chain uses TRBV2 and TRBJ2-6; D may be TRBD1 (5 bases). The length of the CDR3 is 14 residues. V shed 6 bases and J shed 1 base, with 7 bases lying between them. Germline CDR1 reads SNHLY; CDR2 reads FYNNEI. In nucleotides, the CDR3 is TGTGCCAGCAGCCCAGGGTCTGGGGCCAACGTCCTGACTTTC. As protein: CASSPGSGANVLTF.

This chain joins TRBV7-8 and TRBJ2-1; possibly TRBD1 for D (6 bases). From germline, CDR1 is SGHVS and CDR2 FQNEAQ. With 1 base removed from V and 12 bases from J, the gap between germline ends came to 10 bases. The CDR3 runs 12 residues. CDR3 DNA: TGTGCCAGCAGCTTAGGCGACAGGCGGCAGTTCTTC. Translation: CASSLGDRRQFF.